Reported below is one T cell receptor (beta chain). Its antigen remains unidentified. TCRdb re-derived calls from the reads in MiXCR, one entry per CDR3 protein. Among over 250,000 distinct CDR3 sequences, 20% to 30% were seen once, and the ten largest hold roughly 13%. These data originate in a study of T cell repertoires in cytomegalovirus infection. Study overall: Signatures in public TCR beta sequences pointed to both CMV infection and matching HLA type. Broader study findings: Predominance within the ex vivo response was attributable to HLA-C-restricted CMV-specific TCR beta clonotypes.

The CDR3 is made up of 14 amino acids. Germline V gene sequence: CDR1 DFQATT, CDR2 SNEGSKA (reference sequence). V lost 6 bases and J 4 bases, leaving 18 bases between the germline ends. Sequencing was performed on PBMCs. The source of this sequence is a human donor in good health (CMV status not recorded). Some clones in this sample may be carry-over from other donors' samples. The chain combines TRBV20-1 with TRBJ2-5; perhaps D is TRBD1 or TRBD2 (7 bases each). The CDR3 protein is CSAVWGRGGETQYF. The CDR3 bases are TGCAGTGCCGTGTGGGGCAGGGGGGGAGAGACCCAGTACTTC.